Listed here are 20 T cell receptor beta chains from one sample, sequenced in a study of memory CD4+ T cells and cytomegalovirus serostatus. Single viable CD3+CD4+CD8-CD45RO+ cells were sorted as the memory CD4+ T cells. The method was immunoSEQ multiplex PCR; TCRdb's version includes in-frame clones alone and lacks a portion of them. The sample consists of roughly 64,000 clones, 70% to 80% of them appearing once. Sequenced input: memory CD4+ T cells from blood. Receptors were obtained from an adult in good health and CMV-seronegative.

V gene TRBV18 combines with J gene TRBJ2-1, with 8 positions matching TRBD2. Germline CDR1 is KGHSH and CDR2 is LQKENI. V lost 3 bases, J lost 1 base, and 2 bases stayed unmatched. The length of the CDR3 is 15 residues. Here the CDR3 reads CASSPAGGSYNEQFF. For the CDR3, the DNA is TGTGCCAGCTCACCGGCGGGGGGATCCTACAATGAGCAGTTCTTC.

The chain links TRBV19 to TRBJ2-1, with TRBD2 matching 11 bases. Germline assignment: CDR1 LNHDA and CDR2 SQIVND (reference sequence). The CDR3 has 14 amino acids. Losses at the gene ends were 5 bases for V and 6 bases for J; bases not matched to a gene: 3. CDR3 coding DNA: TGTGCCAGTAGTCCGGGACTAGCGGTCAATGAGCAGTTCTTC. Translating it yields CASSPGLAVNEQFF. The complete variable domain, with remaining parts taken from reference TRBV19 and TRBJ2-1, reads DGGITQSPKYLFRKEGQNVTLSCEQNLNHDAMYWYRQDPGQGLRLIYYSQIVNDFQKGDIAEGYSVSREKKESFPLTVTSAQKNPTAFYLCASSPGLAVNEQFFGPGTRLTVL.

In its sample, this clone was seen a few times. The germline gene is not matched at one end of the junction; a read error may be the cause. The chain carries TRBV7-7 and TRBJ2-2, with TRBD1 matching over 7 bases. The germline CDR1 and CDR2 sequences are SSHAT and FNYEAQ (reference sequence). This CDR3 has 14 amino acids. The CDR3 here is CASSLSTGSGELFF. DNA of the CDR3: TGTGCTAGCAGCTTATCGACAGGGTCCGGGGAGCTGTTTTTT.

The CDR3 nucleotides are TGCGCCAGCAGTTTTTCGTCGGGGCCTGGGGCCAACGTCCTGACTTTC. Its translation: CASSFSSGPGANVLTF. The rearrangement joins TRBV5-1 to TRBJ2-6; D possibly uses TRBD1 or TRBD2 (5 bases each). The CDR3 covers 16 residues. V shed 5 bases and J shed 2 bases, with 14 bases lying between them. The germline V gene encodes CDR1 SGHRS and CDR2 YFSETQ. The whole variable domain, filled in from reference TRBV5-1 and TRBJ2-6, reads KAGVTQTPRYLIKTRGQQVTLSCSPISGHRSVSWYQQTPGQGLQFLFEYFSETQRNKGNFPGRFSGRQFSNSRSEMNVSTLELGDSALYLCASSFSSGPGANVLTFGAGSRLTVL.

This chain's CDR3 is CASSLVARSNEQFF. CDR3 nucleotides: TGTGCCAGCAGCTTAGTGGCGAGGAGCAATGAGCAGTTCTTC. The rearrangement uses TRBV7-2 and TRBJ2-1; D is unclear. The CDR3 runs 14 residues. Trimming stripped 1 base from V and 6 bases from J, with 10 bases between. Germline V CDR1 and CDR2: SGHTA, FQGNSA.

A single count supports this clone. The chain employs TRBV7-8 and TRBJ1-5; D unresolved. V lost 5 bases to trimming and J lost 2 bases, with 16 bases between them. Germline CDR1 SGHVS, CDR2 FQNEAQ. The CDR3 runs to 16 residues. As DNA, the CDR3 is TGTGCCAGCAGCCATTCGAGGGCTACGGGCAATCAGCCCCAGCATTTT. Protein: CASSHSRATGNQPQHF.

V is TRBV7-2 and J is TRBJ1-5; 11 positions agree with TRBD1. The V segment lost 5 bases and the J segment 5 bases; nucleotides outside the gene matches: 5. Germline V gene data show CDR1 as SGHTA and CDR2 as FQGNSA. The length of the CDR3 is 15 residues. CDR3 amino acids: CASSGGQGAHQPQHF. In nucleotides, the CDR3 is TGTGCCAGCAGCGGCGGACAGGGGGCGCATCAGCCCCAGCATTTT.

The chain combines TRBV7-2 with TRBJ1-1; maybe TRBD1 (5 bases). Germline CDR1 reads SGHTA; CDR2 reads FQGNSA. The CDR3 has 14 residues. Trimming removed 5 bases from V and 2 bases from J, with 12 bases in between. The CDR3 region has the DNA TGTGCCAGCAGCCCCGGGGGGAGTAACACTGAAGCTTTCTTT. This translates into CASSPGGSNTEAFF.

The chain joins TRBV7-9 to TRBJ1-2, with a possible D match to TRBD1 (5 bases). CDR1 is SEHNR, CDR2 FQNEAQ, per germline (reference sequence). CDR3 length: 15 residues. Trimming removed 4 bases from V and 7 bases from J, with 19 bases in between. CDR3 in DNA: TGTGCCAGCAGCTCCCACGACAGAAAACCGGGTGGCTACACCTTC. As protein: CASSSHDRKPGGYTF.

This chain links TRBV28 with TRBJ2-7; unclear D gene. The CDR3 has 12 amino acids. Per germline, CDR1 MDHEN and CDR2 SYDVKM. Deletions cut 11 bases from V and 4 bases from J, with 15 bases between. The CDR3, as DNA: TGTGCCGTACAGAGGACGGGTTACGAGCAGTACTTC. Protein product: CAVQRTGYEQYF.

The rearrangement joins TRBV28 to TRBJ1-2, with a weak D call TRBD1 (5 bases). Germline-derived CDR1 and CDR2 are MDHEN and SYDVKM. V was cut by 5 bases and J by 2 bases, with 12 bases left in between. This CDR3 is 14 amino acids long. The CDR3 coding sequence is TGTGCCAGCAGTGTAGGGACGTCAAACTATGGCTACACCTTC. Its translation is CASSVGTSNYGYTF.

This clone was detected once. The chain couples TRBV5-1 to TRBJ2-7, with a weak D call TRBD2 (6 bases). The germline V gene encodes CDR1 SGHRS and CDR2 YFSETQ. The CDR3 runs 17 residues. V was shortened by 0 bases and J by 2 bases, with 18 bases between the two germline ends. The CDR3 loop is CASSLAGRRGPTYEQYF. CDR3 nucleotide sequence: TGCGCCAGCAGCTTGGCGGGCCGGCGGGGACCAACCTACGAGCAGTACTTC.

V usage is TRBV7-6 and J usage is TRBJ2-5; 11 bases map to TRBD1. The J segment lost 5 bases and the V segment lost 5 bases, leaving 4 bases of the junction unmatched. The germline CDR1 and CDR2 sequences are SGHVS and FNYEAQ. CDR3 size: 14 residues. CDR3: CASSRTGGRETQYF. The CDR3 nucleotides read TGTGCCAGCAGCCGGACAGGGGGCAGGGAGACCCAGTACTTC.

The chain recombines TRBV18 with TRBJ2-7, with 12 nucleotides matching TRBD2. CDR3 length: 17 amino acids. Germline CDR1 is KGHSH and CDR2 is LQKENI. V was pared by 2 bases and J by 3 bases, with 8 bases of the junction left unmatched. The CDR3 DNA follows: TGTGCCAGCTCACCAGGACTAGCGGGACGAACGATCTACGAGCAGTACTTC. This translates into CASSPGLAGRTIYEQYF.

This chain links TRBV4-3 with TRBJ2-3; D unclear. The CDR3 spans 17 residues. In germline, CDR1 is LGHNA, CDR2 YSLEER. The V and J ends lost 0 bases and 6 bases respectively, with 19 bases between them. The CDR3 nucleotides read TGCGCCAGCAGCCAAGAGAAAAGACAATGGGCCACGGATACGCAGTATTTT. It codes for CASSQEKRQWATDTQYF.

The V gene is TRBV7-9, the J gene TRBJ1-1; tentatively, D is TRBD1 (6 bases). The CDR3 has 16 amino acids. Germline-derived CDR1 and CDR2 are SEHNR and FQNEAQ (reference sequence). Trimming removed 1 base at V and 5 bases at J, with 17 bases between. The CDR3 region has the DNA TGTGCCAGCAGCTTAGATCATGGGCAGGGGAGGACTGAAGCTTTCTTT. This gives the protein CASSLDHGQGRTEAFF.

This clone was seen at least ten times. The chain is built from TRBV6-1 and TRBJ2-1; 9 nucleotides align to TRBD2. Germline V gene data show CDR1 as MNHNS and CDR2 as SASEGT. J was trimmed by 9 bases and V by 4 bases; bases with no gene match: 4. The length of the CDR3 is 13 residues. The DNA of the CDR3 is TGTGCCAGCAGTGTAGCGGGAGCGGCTGAGCAGTTCTTC. Protein: CASSVAGAAEQFF.

This clone was found once. The chain carries TRBV27 and TRBJ1-4; perhaps TRBD1 as D (5 bases). The V gene's germline CDR1 is MNHEY and CDR2 SMNVEV (reference sequence). This CDR3 spans 15 amino acids. V lost 5 bases to trimming and J lost 8 bases, with 18 bases between them. CDR3 sequence reads: CASSPRRDRTEKLFF. The CDR3 DNA follows: TGTGCCAGCAGTCCGAGGAGGGACCGAACGGAAAAACTGTTTTTT. Together with reference TRBV27 and TRBJ1-4, the CDR3 gives the full variable domain: EAQVTQNPRYLITVTGKKLTVTCSQNMNHEYMSWYRQDPGLGLRQIYYSMNVEVTDKGDVPEGYKVSRKEKRNFPLILESPSPNQTSLYFCASSPRRDRTEKLFFGSGTQLSVL.

The genes are TRBV29-1 and TRBJ1-2, with TRBD1 identical over 7 bases. The CDR3 has 12 residues. Losses at the gene ends were 6 bases for V and 8 bases for J; bases not matched to a gene: 9. Germline CDR1 reads SQVTM; CDR2 reads ANQGSEA. The CDR3 region has the DNA TGCAGCGTCAGACAGGGAGGGGGCGGCTACACCTTC. Amino acid sequence: CSVRQGGGGYTF.

The chain has TRBV19 and TRBJ2-7; TRBD1 is a possible D gene (7 bases). Trimming shortened V by 4 bases and J by 5 bases, and 15 bases separated the two germline ends. CDR3 size: 14 residues. Germline lookup yields CDR1 LNHDA and CDR2 SQIVND (reference sequence). CDR3 sequence (DNA): TGTGCCAGTAGTACCCGACAGGGAGGCCACGAGCAGTACTTC. Translated, it gives CASSTRQGGHEQYF.